These 30 T cell receptor beta chains originate from one sample sequenced in a study of blood T cell repertoires in COVID-19. Clones were read by immunoSEQ multiplex PCR, and TCRdb kept only the in-frame ones, dropping some. The sample lists approximately 300,000 clones; 70% to 90% were seen once. The sample was PBMCs or T cells enriched from blood (not recorded which). The receptors shown here come from a woman in her twenties or thirties who had recovered from COVID-19.

The V and J genes are TRBV11-2 and TRBJ1-1, with D possibly being TRBD1 (5 bases). Trimming shortened V by 5 bases and J by 1 base, and 14 bases separated the two germline ends. The CDR3 has 15 residues. Per the germline V gene, CDR1 is SGHAT and CDR2 is FQNNGV. CDR3 in amino acids: CASSTSGLPNTEAFF. The DNA of the CDR3 is TGTGCCAGCAGCACGTCGGGACTCCCGAACACTGAAGCTTTCTTT.

This clone appeared a single time. The chain joins TRBV28 to TRBJ1-5; D remains ambiguous. This CDR3 spans 13 amino acids. The V and J ends lost 2 bases and 0 bases respectively, with 2 bases between them. Germline CDR1 MDHEN, CDR2 SYDVKM. This chain's CDR3 is CASSLHSNQPQHF. The DNA of the CDR3 is TGTGCCAGCAGTTTACATAGCAATCAGCCCCAGCATTTT.

This clone has more than one count but fewer than ten. The chain is built from TRBV7-9 and TRBJ1-1, with D possibly being TRBD1 (6 bases). The V end was cut by 3 bases, the J end by 5 bases, with 13 bases between. The CDR3 totals 14 residues. From germline, CDR1 is SEHNR and CDR2 FQNEAQ (reference sequence). The CDR3 DNA is TGTGCCAGCAGCTTTCGGGACCAGGGGACTGAAGCTTTCTTT. It encodes CASSFRDQGTEAFF.

This chain uses TRBV5-8 with TRBJ1-2, with TRBD1 matching over 7 bases. The CDR3 length is 15 residues. CDR1 and CDR2 (germline): SGHTS, YDEGEE. With V trimmed by 4 bases and J by 6 bases, 12 bases remained unmatched. The DNA of the CDR3 is TGTGCCAGCAGCCCAGAAAGCAGGGGGGAGGATGGCTACACCTTC. Encoded protein: CASSPESRGEDGYTF. Drawing the rest from reference TRBV5-8 and TRBJ1-2, the complete variable domain is EAGVTQSPTHLIKTRGQQATLRCSPISGHTSVYWYQQALGLGLQFLLWYDEGEERNRGNFPPRFSGRQFPNYSSELNVNALELEDSALYLCASSPESRGEDGYTFGSGTRLTVV.

V gene TRBV7-2 combines with J gene TRBJ2-7, with D tentatively TRBD2 (6 bases). This CDR3 contains 15 residues. The germline V gene encodes CDR1 SGHTA and CDR2 FQGNSA. Trimming cost V 2 bases and J 3 bases, with 14 bases left between them. CDR3 nucleotides: TGTGCCAGCAGCTTATCGGCGGGGTCAGACTACGAGCAGTACTTC. It encodes CASSLSAGSDYEQYF.

V and J are TRBV5-1 and TRBJ1-2; D is undetermined. The CDR3 spans 15 residues. Per the germline V gene, CDR1 is SGHRS and CDR2 is YFSETQ. The germline V and J ends were trimmed by 2 bases and 6 bases, with 17 bases remaining between them. CDR3 nucleotide sequence: TGCGCCAGCAGCTTTATTGCTGGGCAGGAAGATGGCTACACCTTC. The encoded protein is CASSFIAGQEDGYTF. Looking up the rest from reference TRBV5-1 and TRBJ1-2 gives the full variable domain: KAGVTQTPRYLIKTRGQQVTLSCSPISGHRSVSWYQQTPGQGLQFLFEYFSETQRNKGNFPGRFSGRQFSNSRSEMNVSTLELGDSALYLCASSFIAGQEDGYTFGSGTRLTVV.

The chain combines TRBV6-2 or TRBV6-3 with TRBJ1-5; TRBD1 aligns across 7 bases. CDR3 size: 18 residues. Trimming removed 2 bases from V and 0 bases from J; junction bases left unmatched: 10. Germline CDR1 is MNHEY and CDR2 is SVGEGT. Written as DNA, the CDR3 is TGTGCCAGCAGTTACGAGGGACAGCTACCCTTTAGCAATCAGCCCCAGCATTTT. It specifies CASSYEGQLPFSNQPQHF.

The rearrangement uses TRBV30 and TRBJ1-4; D gene ambiguous. Per germline, CDR1 GTSNPN and CDR2 SVGIG (reference sequence). This CDR3 comprises 12 residues. The V and J ends lost 3 bases and 7 bases respectively, with 9 bases between them. The CDR3 loop is CAWSTVGEKLFF. The CDR3 region has the DNA TGTGCCTGGAGCACTGTTGGTGAAAAACTGTTTTTT.

The V and J genes are TRBV5-5 and TRBJ2-7, with TRBD2 as a possible D gene (5 bases). Trimming pared 3 bases from V and 7 bases from J, leaving 20 bases between. Germline V gene sequence: CDR1 SGHKS, CDR2 YYEKEE (reference sequence). The CDR3 spans 15 residues. The CDR3 loop reads CASSSGHAGGREQYF. Here the CDR3 DNA reads TGTGCCAGCAGCTCGGGTCACGCAGGAGGAAGGGAGCAGTACTTC.

This chain connects TRBV4-1 to TRBJ2-3; 8 bases align to TRBD2. Germline lookup yields CDR1 MGHRA and CDR2 YSYEKL. The V and J ends lost 3 bases and 5 bases, in that order; junction bases with no gene match: 13. The CDR3 has 17 amino acids. The CDR3: CASSHRGGAGGRDTQYF. CDR3 sequence (DNA): TGCGCCAGCAGCCACCGAGGAGGCGCGGGGGGCCGAGATACGCAGTATTTT.

As regards this clone: Other DNA sequences of this sample code for an identical CDR3. The J gene is TRBJ1-2, the V gene TRBV9; no clear D. Trimming removed 2 bases at V and 2 bases at J, with 7 bases between. Per germline, CDR1 SGDLS and CDR2 YYNGEE. The CDR3 is 13 residues long. CDR3 sequence: CASSVSGNYGYTF. CDR3 DNA sequence: TGTGCCAGCAGCGTCTCAGGAAACTATGGCTACACCTTC.

There are a few counts of this clone. The chain employs TRBV7-6 and TRBJ2-1; 9 bases are a match to TRBD2. Germline V gene sequence: CDR1 SGHVS, CDR2 FNYEAQ. Losses at the gene ends were 3 bases for V and 9 bases for J; bases not matched to a gene: 9. The CDR3 runs 15 residues. CDR3 in amino acids: CASSFGSGGIAEQFF. For the CDR3, the DNA is TGTGCCAGCAGCTTTGGTAGCGGGGGTATAGCTGAGCAGTTCTTC.

This chain connects TRBV7-2 to TRBJ2-7; the match to TRBD1 covers 8 bases. Trimming cost V 1 base and J 4 bases; bases outside gene matches: 12. Germline V lookup: CDR1 SGHTA, CDR2 FQGNSA. CDR3 length equals 17 residues. DNA of the CDR3: TGTGCCAGCAGCTTAGGAGGGCAGGGGGCAAGGTGGTACGAGCAGTACTTC. Its translation is CASSLGGQGARWYEQYF.

The chain joins TRBV2 to TRBJ1-1; no definite D call. The CDR3 extends over 14 amino acids. Per the germline V gene, CDR1 is SNHLY and CDR2 is FYNNEI. Trimming removed 6 bases from V and 1 base from J, with 12 bases in between. The CDR3 coding sequence is TGTGCCAGCAGCGGCCGGCGGGGGAACACTGAAGCTTTCTTT. This sequence encodes CASSGRRGNTEAFF. Together with reference TRBV2 and TRBJ1-1, the CDR3 gives the full variable domain: EPEVTQTPSHQVTQMGQEVILRCVPISNHLYFYWYRQILGQKVEFLVSFYNNEISEKSEIFDDQFSVERPDGSNFTLKIRSTKLEDSAMYFCASSGRRGNTEAFFGQGTRLTVV.

V and J are TRBV5-4 and TRBJ2-2; 14 bases match TRBD2. The length of the CDR3 is 17 residues. The germline gives CDR1 SGHNT, CDR2 YYREEE (reference sequence). With V trimmed by 4 bases and J by 4 bases, 6 bases remained unmatched. As DNA, the CDR3 is TGTGCCAGCAGCGGACTAGCGGGGGGCCTGATCACCGGGGAGCTGTTTTTT. It is translated as CASSGLAGGLITGELFF.

The J gene is TRBJ2-3, the V gene TRBV30, with D perhaps matching TRBD2 (6 bases). The CDR3 is made up of 13 amino acids. V was trimmed by 2 bases and J by 8 bases, leaving 14 bases between them. Germline V gene data show CDR1 as GTSNPN and CDR2 as SVGIG (reference sequence). CDR3 coding DNA: TGTGCCTGGAGTATGGCGGGGAGAGGTACGCAGTATTTT. This gives the protein CAWSMAGRGTQYF.

V and J are TRBV10-3 and TRBJ1-1; tentatively, D is TRBD1 (5 bases). Germline V gene data show CDR1 as ENHRY and CDR2 as SYGVKD. The CDR3 spans 13 residues. V was trimmed by 4 bases and J by 1 base, leaving 7 bases between them. The CDR3 region is CAISAQGNTEAFF. CDR3 DNA: TGTGCCATCAGTGCTCAGGGGAACACTGAAGCTTTCTTT.

The V call is TRBV27, the J call TRBJ1-5; 12 nucleotides match TRBD1. Germline lookup yields CDR1 MNHEY and CDR2 SMNVEV (reference sequence). With 6 bases clipped from V and 1 base from J, the junction kept 7 bases outside the gene matches. The length of the CDR3 is 17 residues. CDR3 residues: CASRGQGAGYSNQPQHF. The CDR3 DNA reads as TGTGCCAGCAGGGGACAGGGGGCTGGGTACAGCAATCAGCCCCAGCATTTT.

The chain combines TRBV18 with TRBJ2-6; D ambiguous. The CDR3 has 14 amino acids. In germline, CDR1 is KGHSH, CDR2 LQKENI. V shed 2 bases and J shed 2 bases, with 4 bases lying between them. The DNA for the CDR3 is TGTGCCAGCTCACCAAGCACTGGGGCCAACGTCCTGACTTTC. Translation gives CASSPSTGANVLTF. The full variable domain, its missing parts supplied by reference TRBV18 and TRBJ2-6, is NAGVMQNPRHLVRRRGQEARLRCSPMKGHSHVYWYRQLPEEGLKFMVYLQKENIIDESGMPKERFSAEFPKEGPSILRIQQVVRGDSAAYFCASSPSTGANVLTFGAGSRLTVL.

The genes are TRBV19 and TRBJ2-5; no firm D call. The CDR3 is made up of 12 amino acids. Germline lookup yields CDR1 LNHDA and CDR2 SQIVND (reference sequence). V lost 5 bases and J lost 3, with 7 bases in between. DNA of the CDR3: TGTGCCAGTAGTCGCGGAGAAGAGACCCAGTACTTC. Translating it yields CASSRGEETQYF.

In its sample, this clone was seen a few times. The rearrangement links TRBV5-1 to TRBJ1-3; TRBD1 agrees at 7 bases. Germline loops: CDR1 SGHRS, CDR2 YFSETQ. The trim removed 3 bases at V and 2 bases at J, leaving 8 bases unmatched. The CDR3 is made up of 16 amino acids. CDR3 region: CASSSSVQGAGNTIYF. CDR3 DNA: TGCGCCAGCAGCTCGAGCGTCCAGGGGGCTGGAAACACCATATATTTT.

There are many counts of this clone. This chain joins TRBV29-1 and TRBJ2-1; D is perhaps TRBD2 (6 bases). Germline lookup yields CDR1 SQVTM and CDR2 ANQGSEA. This CDR3 has 15 residues. The germline V and J ends were trimmed by 4 bases and 2 bases, with 15 bases remaining between them. The CDR3: CSVGGSEGTYNEQFF. CDR3 in DNA: TGCAGCGTTGGCGGTTCGGAGGGGACCTACAATGAGCAGTTCTTC.

The chain has TRBV5-4 and TRBJ1-1; D ambiguous. Germline CDR1 SGHNT, CDR2 YYREEE (reference sequence). The CDR3 consists of 15 residues. Deletions cut 0 bases from V and 2 bases from J, with 11 bases between. The CDR3 loop is CASSLDSLFNTEAFF. Here the CDR3 DNA reads TGTGCCAGCAGCTTGGACTCTTTATTTAACACTGAAGCTTTCTTT.

This chain joins TRBV2 and TRBJ2-7; TRBD1 is a possible D gene (6 bases). CDR3 length: 16 amino acids. V was cut by 5 bases and J by 6 bases, with 23 bases left in between. Per germline, CDR1 SNHLY and CDR2 FYNNEI. The CDR3: CASSPVGGRGGSEQYF. DNA for the CDR3: TGTGCCAGCAGTCCCGTCGGAGGCAGAGGGGGATCCGAGCAGTACTTC.

CDR3 loop: CASSFQGAPGELFF. In nucleotides, the CDR3 is TGTGCCAGCAGCTTTCAGGGGGCTCCCGGGGAGCTGTTTTTT. The chain employs TRBV7-2 and TRBJ2-2; 8 nucleotides align to TRBD1. The CDR3 contains 14 residues. Unmatched junction bases numbered 3, after V lost 3 bases and J lost 6 bases. Germline V lookup: CDR1 SGHTA, CDR2 FQGNSA. Full variable domain (missing parts from reference TRBV7-2 and TRBJ2-2): GAGVSQSPSNKVTEKGKDVELRCDPISGHTALYWYRQSLGQGLEFLIYFQGNSAPDKSGLPSDRFSAERTGGSVSTLTIQRTQQEDSAVYLCASSFQGAPGELFFGEGSRLTVL.

This chain connects TRBV4-1 to TRBJ2-1, with D tentatively TRBD2 (5 bases). V shed 3 bases and J shed 4 bases, with 13 bases lying between them. The CDR3 runs to 15 residues. Germline V CDR1 and CDR2: MGHRA, YSYEKL. CDR3 nucleotides: TGCGCCAGCAGCCATACCACTAGTGGGTACAATGAGCAGTTCTTC. Translation: CASSHTTSGYNEQFF.

The chain employs TRBV29-1 and TRBJ1-1; D gene uncertain. Germline V gene sequence: CDR1 SQVTM, CDR2 ANQGSEA. V was clipped by 3 bases and J by 0 bases, with 8 bases between them. The CDR3 runs 13 residues. This chain's CDR3 is CSVDGEVNTEAFF. The CDR3 nucleotides are TGCAGCGTTGATGGGGAGGTGAACACTGAAGCTTTCTTT. Together with reference TRBV29-1 and TRBJ1-1, the CDR3 gives the full variable domain: SAVISQKPSRDICQRGTSLTIQCQVDSQVTMMFWYRQQPGQSLTLIATANQGSEATYESGFVIDKFPISRPNLTFSTLTVSNMSPEDSSIYLCSVDGEVNTEAFFGQGTRLTVV.

V gene TRBV5-1 combines with J gene TRBJ2-7, with a tentative D call TRBD2 (6 bases). The germline gives CDR1 SGHRS, CDR2 YFSETQ. The CDR3 runs to 14 residues. V was cut by 2 bases and J by 6 bases, with 15 bases left in between. The CDR3 sequence is CASSLARGNLEQYF. DNA for the CDR3: TGCGCCAGCAGCTTAGCGCGGGGTAACCTCGAGCAGTACTTC. Full variable domain (remainder filled in from reference TRBV5-1 and TRBJ2-7): KAGVTQTPRYLIKTRGQQVTLSCSPISGHRSVSWYQQTPGQGLQFLFEYFSETQRNKGNFPGRFSGRQFSNSRSEMNVSTLELGDSALYLCASSLARGNLEQYFGPGTRLTVT.

The genes are TRBV4-1 and TRBJ1-2; 7 bases agree with TRBD1. This CDR3 is 14 amino acids long. V lost 2 bases and J lost 7; bases outside the gene matches: 7. Germline CDR1 reads MGHRA; CDR2 reads YSYEKL. The CDR3 DNA sequence: TGCGCCAGCAGCCAACCGGACAGGCTCGTTGGCTACACCTTC. Protein: CASSQPDRLVGYTF.

This clone appeared a few times. This rearrangement joins TRBV6-5 to TRBJ1-2, with TRBD1 identical over 9 bases. The V gene end was trimmed by 6 bases and the J gene end by 8 bases; junction bases not matched to a gene: 13. Germline-derived CDR1 and CDR2 are MNHEY and SVGAGI. The CDR3 sequence is 15 residues long. The CDR3 DNA reads as TGTGCCAGCAGGCCTTTGGACAGGGGAACGAGCGGCTACACCTTC. Encoded protein: CASRPLDRGTSGYTF.